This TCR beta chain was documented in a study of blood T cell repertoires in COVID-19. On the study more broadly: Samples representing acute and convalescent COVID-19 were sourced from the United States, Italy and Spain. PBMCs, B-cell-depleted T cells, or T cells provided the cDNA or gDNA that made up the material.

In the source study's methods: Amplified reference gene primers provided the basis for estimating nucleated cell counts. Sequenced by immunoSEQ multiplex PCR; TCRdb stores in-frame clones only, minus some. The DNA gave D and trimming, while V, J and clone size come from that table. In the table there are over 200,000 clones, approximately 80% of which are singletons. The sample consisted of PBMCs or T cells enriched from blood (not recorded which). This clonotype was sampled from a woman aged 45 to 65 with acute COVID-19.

CDR3 protein: CASSLWTSGRANEQFF. The CDR3 bases are TGTGCCAGCAGCTTATGGACTAGCGGGAGGGCCAATGAGCAGTTCTTC. The genes are TRBV7-6 and TRBJ2-1, with TRBD2 matching over 15 bases. The CDR3 runs to 16 residues. Germline V gives CDR1 SGHVS, CDR2 FNYEAQ. V shed 2 bases, J shed 6 bases, and the junction held 2 bases outside the gene matches.